This TCR beta chain was documented in a study of brain T cells in children with intractable seizures. Study-wide results and limits: Pre-surgery blood may have been undersampled, hiding some clones. Patients' HCMV serostatus was unknown; virus specificity rests on CDR3 similarity alone.

Time point reported: blood from clinic visit 5 months post-surgery; TSC patient then seizure free. Only cases whose brain tissue showed the highest T cell transcript signatures were sequenced. Before surgery, patients took at least one anti-epileptic drug. About this clone itself: Its antigen is unidentified.

V was pared by 3 bases and J by 2 bases, with 8 bases between. Germline CDR1 is MNHEY and CDR2 is SMNVEV (reference sequence). The CDR3 runs 15 residues. TCRdb's table, derived via immunoSEQ multiplex PCR, lists solely in-frame clones and lacks some. The table records about 340,000 clones, 93% of them present only once. The clonotype was recovered from a boy under two years old with tuberous sclerosis and intractable seizures. The specimen was peripheral blood, collected approximately 5 months after surgery. This chain joins TRBV27 and TRBJ1-6; D is ambiguous. This CDR3 is CASSFKGTYNSPLHF. The CDR3, as DNA: TGTGCCAGCAGTTTTAAAGGTACCTATAATTCACCCCTCCACTTT.